This T cell receptor beta chain was recovered during a study of shared clonotypes between healthy human individuals. Turning to the study itself: Two women and three men aged 18 to 49 served as donors. CD4 naive and memory got three plates each, CD8 naive two, CD8 memory one.

This clone came up a few times. Participating donors were healthy, HIV-negative adults free of recent acute infections or vaccinations. Assay: immunoSEQ multiplex PCR; the TCRdb copy retains only in-frame clones and omits some. Here the sample spans around 330,000 clones, less than 85% being singletons. The source is a young man in good health. The sample was memory CD4+ T cells sorted from blood. As to subset: CD45RA-negative fraction.

The CDR3 sequence: CASSQAGQRGTEAFF. The CDR3 DNA follows: TGTGCCAGCAGCCAAGCGGGACAAAGGGGCACTGAAGCTTTCTTT. The genes are TRBV7-2 and TRBJ1-1; D is perhaps TRBD1 (6 bases). The germline gives CDR1 SGHTA, CDR2 FQGNSA. Trimming stripped 5 bases from V and 4 bases from J, with 17 bases between. The CDR3 is 15 amino acids.